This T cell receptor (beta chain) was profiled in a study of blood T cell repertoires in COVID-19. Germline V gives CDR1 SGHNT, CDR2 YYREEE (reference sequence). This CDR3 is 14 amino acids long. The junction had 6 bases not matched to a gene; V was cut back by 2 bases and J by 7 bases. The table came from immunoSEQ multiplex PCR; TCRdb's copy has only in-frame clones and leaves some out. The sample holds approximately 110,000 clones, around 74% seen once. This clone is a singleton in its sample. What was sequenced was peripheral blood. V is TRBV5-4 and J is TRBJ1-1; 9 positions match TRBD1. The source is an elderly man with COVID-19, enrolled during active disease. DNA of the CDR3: TGTGCCAGCAGCTTACCCGGGACAGGGAATGAAGCTTTCTTT. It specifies CASSLPGTGNEAFF.